Listed below are T cell receptor beta chains from one sample, sequenced in a study of cytomegalovirus exposure and HLA in healthy donors. This table comes from immunoSEQ multiplex PCR, and its TCRdb copy is limited to in-frame clones, with some not included. The repertoire holds some 110,000 clones, with 83% as singletons. Sequencing used PBMCs. The source of these receptors is a man aged 18 to 29 in good health and CMV-seronegative. Both conserved end residues are part of each CDR3. A D gene is named only where the DNA matches it firmly. Some rows mark clone size as missing; the rest say once, few, many or name a class of expanded clone.

v_call	clone_size	d_call	j_call	cdr3_nt	cdr3_aa
TRBV19	.	.	TRBJ1-1	TGTGCCAGTAGTATCAGGGGAAGGAACACTGAAGCTTTCTTT	CASSIRGRNTEAFF
TRBV2	.	.	TRBJ1-6	TGTGCCAGCCGGGGAAATTCACCCCTCCACTTT	CASRGNSPLHF
TRBV9	.	TRBD2	TRBJ2-1	TGTGCCAGCAGCCCAGGACTAGTAGAATACAATGAGCAGTTCTTC	CASSPGLVEYNEQFF
TRBV28	.	.	TRBJ2-7	TGTGCCAGCCGGGGTCCCGGGGAGCAGTACTTC	CASRGPGEQYF
TRBV7-8	.	TRBD1	TRBJ2-7	TGTGCCAGCAGCCTATTCCGGGACAGGGCCCGGGAGGAGCAGTACTTC	CASSLFRDRAREEQYF
TRBV6-6	.	.	TRBJ1-1	TGTGCCAGCTCCCGAGAGGCGGGAAACACTGAAGCTTTCTTT	CASSREAGNTEAFF
TRBV5-1	.	TRBD1	TRBJ2-1	TGCGCCAGCAGCCAAAATATACAGGGGCCGCTTCTTTACAATGAGCAGTTCTTC	CASSQNIQGPLLYNEQFF
TRBV5-8	few	.	TRBJ1-1	TGTGCCAGCAGCCCCCGTCGACAGTCGAACACTGAAGCTTTCTTT	CASSPRRQSNTEAFF
TRBV19	.	.	TRBJ1-1	TGTGCCAGTAGTATGGAGGGGTCGGGGAACACTGAAGCTTTCTTT	CASSMEGSGNTEAFF
TRBV5-8	few	.	TRBJ2-7	TGTGCCAGCAGCTTGGCGGGGACCTACGAGCAGTACTTC	CASSLAGTYEQYF
TRBV28	.	TRBD2	TRBJ2-1	TGTGCCAGCACGGCTAGCGGGACCTACAATGAGCAGTTCTTC	CASTASGTYNEQFF
TRBV28	.	.	TRBJ1-1	TGTGCCAGCGGCCGAGCCGGGAAGCCGAACACTGAAGCTTTCTTT	CASGRAGKPNTEAFF
TRBV14	.	.	TRBJ1-1	TGTGCCAGCAGCCAAGAATTGGGGGCCCAGAACACTGAAGCTTTCTTT	CASSQELGAQNTEAFF
TRBV19	few	TRBD1	TRBJ2-7	TGTGCCAGTAGACACCGGGACAGGTCCCACGAGCAGTACTTC	CASRHRDRSHEQYF
TRBV10-3	few	.	TRBJ2-3	TGTGCCATCAGTCCAAGCACAGATACGCAGTATTTT	CAISPSTDTQYF
TRBV19	.	TRBD1	TRBJ1-5	TGTGCCAGTAGGACGGGACAGGGAAGTCAGCCCCAGCATTTT	CASRTGQGSQPQHF
TRBV7-8	.	TRBD1	TRBJ2-7	TGTGCCAGCAGCTTCGGACAGGGGGTCTACGAGCAGTACTTC	CASSFGQGVYEQYF
TRBV27	.	TRBD1	TRBJ2-7	TGTGCCAGCAGTTCCGGGACAGGGATGACCGAGCAGTACTTC	CASSSGTGMTEQYF
TRBV5-4	.	TRBD2	TRBJ2-1	TGTGCCAGCAGCTTGGTCCGGGCTAGCGGGACTAACAATGAGCAGTTCTTC	CASSLVRASGTNNEQFF
TRBV7-9	.	.	TRBJ2-7	TGTTCCAGCAGCTTAGGGGGGGTATCTCAGCAGTACTTC	CSSSLGGVSQQYF
TRBV5-1	.	.	TRBJ1-1	TGCGCCAGCAGCTACGGCGGGAAGAGTCTTCCTGAAGCTTTCTTT	CASSYGGKSLPEAFF
TRBV19	.	.	TRBJ1-1	TGTGCCAGTAGCTACACCCGGGGGACTGAAGCTTTCTTT	CASSYTRGTEAFF
TRBV4-3	once	.	TRBJ2-7	TGCGCCAGCAGCCAAGACGAGTTGGGAGATCCCGAGCAGTACTTC	CASSQDELGDPEQYF
TRBV27	.	TRBD2	TRBJ2-7	TGTGCCAGCAGTGGTCCGGGACTAGCCGGCGAGCAGTACTTC	CASSGPGLAGEQYF
TRBV6-1	once	.	TRBJ2-7	TGTGCCAGCACAATGGCGGGAACCCTCTACGAGCAGTACTTC	CASTMAGTLYEQYF
TRBV7-6	.	TRBD1	TRBJ2-7	TGTGCCAGCAGCTCCCGCCAGGGACAGGGTTACGAGCAGTACTTC	CASSSRQGQGYEQYF
TRBV9	.	TRBD1	TRBJ1-2	TGTGCCAGCAGCGTAGCGGGACAGGGCGTCTACACCTTC	CASSVAGQGVYTF
TRBV28	.	TRBD1	TRBJ2-7	TGTGCCAGCAGCCCCGGGACAGGGTCCTACGAGCAGTACTTC	CASSPGTGSYEQYF
TRBV5-1	.	.	TRBJ1-3	TGCGCCAGCAGCTTGGCTCTTGGGGGGGCTGGAAACACCATATATTTT	CASSLALGGAGNTIYF
TRBV9	few	.	TRBJ2-1	TGTGCCAGCAGCGTTCCGGGACTCTCCCCCAATGAGCAGTTCTTC	CASSVPGLSPNEQFF
TRBV7-8	.	TRBD2	TRBJ2-3	TGTGCCAGCAGCTCTCGGGGCGGGGGGGGTGGTACGCAGTATTTT	CASSSRGGGGGTQYF
TRBV19	.	TRBD2	TRBJ2-1	TGTGCCAGTAGTTTTCGGGCGGGAGATGAGCAGTTCTTC	CASSFRAGDEQFF
TRBV10-2	.	TRBD1	TRBJ1-5	TGCGCCAGCAGTGACGGGCAGGGGGCTCAGCCCCAGCATTTT	CASSDGQGAQPQHF
TRBV5-1	.	TRBD2	TRBJ2-5	TGCGCCAGCAGCGCGGGACTAGTGGGAGCAGAGACCCAGTACTTC	CASSAGLVGAETQYF
TRBV6-5	.	.	TRBJ1-5	TGTGCCAGCAGGCCCGGTAGCAATCAGCCCCAGCATTTT	CASRPGSNQPQHF
TRBV9	.	.	TRBJ1-1	TGTGCCAGCAGCGAACAGGGTGCGGGCACTGAAGCTTTCTTT	CASSEQGAGTEAFF
TRBV14	.	TRBD1	TRBJ2-7	TGTGCCAGCAGCCAGCCCGGGACAGGGTATCTCAACGAGCAGTACTTC	CASSQPGTGYLNEQYF
TRBV7-2	.	TRBD1	TRBJ1-4	TGTGCCAGCAGCACGTCCGGGGACAGAGGTGAAAAACTGTTTTTT	CASSTSGDRGEKLFF
TRBV4-3	.	.	TRBJ1-3	TGCGCCAGCAGCCAAGATCAGGAGGGGCCGGGAAACACCATATATTTT	CASSQDQEGPGNTIYF
TRBV7-8	.	TRBD2	TRBJ2-5	TGTGCCAGCAGCTTAGCGGCCGGGAGGGAGACCCAGTACTTC	CASSLAAGRETQYF
TRBV4-1	.	TRBD2	TRBJ2-7	TGCGCCAGCAGCGCCCTTTTGGGAAGCGGGAGGGACGAGCAGTACTTC	CASSALLGSGRDEQYF